A selection of T cell receptor beta chains follows, all from one sample in a study of HIV-infected children after antiretroviral therapy interruption. TCRdb passed the 3' RACE reads through MiXCR, listing each CDR3 protein once. The sample contains 5,500 to 8,000 distinct CDR3 sequences, roughly 15% of which appear only once. Specimen: CD45RO+ CD8+ T cells from PBMCs, pooled from several time points, collected from a donor given antiretroviral therapy, either interrupted or continuous. All receptors derive from a pool of human donors with HIV. The CDR3 runs from the conserved cysteine through the conserved F or W. The order of the fields is J gene, clone size, V gene, D gene, CDR3 protein, CDR3 DNA. D genes are given only for firm matches. Expanded clones are given a class, and other clones once, few, many or no size at all.

j_call: TRBJ1-2
clone_size: many
v_call: TRBV6-1
d_call: .
cdr3_aa: CASNLALDGYTF
cdr3_nt: TGTGCCAGCAACTTGGCCCTTGATGGCTACACCTTC

j_call: TRBJ2-3
clone_size: .
v_call: TRBV6-5
d_call: .
cdr3_aa: CASSYSYADTQYF
cdr3_nt: TGTGCCAGCAGTTACTCGTACGCAGATACGCAGTATTTT

j_call: TRBJ2-5
clone_size: many
v_call: TRBV10-3
d_call: TRBD2
cdr3_aa: CAISGGGRARQETQYF
cdr3_nt: TGTGCCATCAGTGGGGGCGGGAGGGCGAGGCAAGAGACCCAGTACTTC

j_call: TRBJ1-6
clone_size: many
v_call: TRBV6-5
d_call: .
cdr3_aa: CASSYPGYNSPLHF
cdr3_nt: TGTGCCAGCAGTTACCCTGGGTATAATTCACCCCTCCACTTT

j_call: TRBJ2-7
clone_size: medium-sized
v_call: TRBV20-1
d_call: TRBD1
cdr3_aa: CSARDQGEGAWEQYF
cdr3_nt: TGCAGTGCTAGAGATCAAGGAGAGGGGGCGTGGGAGCAGTACTTC

j_call: TRBJ1-2
clone_size: .
v_call: TRBV6-6
d_call: TRBD1
cdr3_aa: CASRQGAYYGYTF
cdr3_nt: TGTGCCAGCAGGCAGGGGGCGTACTATGGCTACACCTTC

j_call: TRBJ2-3
clone_size: once
v_call: TRBV20-1
d_call: .
cdr3_aa: CSASIGTSTDTQYF
cdr3_nt: TGCAGTGCTAGCATCGGCACGAGCACAGATACGCAGTATTTT

j_call: TRBJ2-1
clone_size: many
v_call: TRBV19
d_call: .
cdr3_aa: CASLGRDSYNEQFF
cdr3_nt: TGTGCCAGTTTGGGGCGGGACAGCTACAATGAGCAGTTCTTC

j_call: TRBJ1-1
clone_size: many
v_call: TRBV13
d_call: .
cdr3_aa: CASSFSGDTEAFF
cdr3_nt: TGTGCCAGCAGCTTTTCAGGGGACACTGAAGCTTTCTTT

j_call: TRBJ2-5
clone_size: medium-sized
v_call: TRBV20-1
d_call: TRBD1
cdr3_aa: CSALTGVSQETQYF
cdr3_nt: TGCAGTGCTCTTACAGGGGTGTCCCAAGAGACCCAGTACTTC

j_call: TRBJ1-5
clone_size: many
v_call: TRBV6-6
d_call: .
cdr3_aa: CASSTGLSNQPQHF
cdr3_nt: TGTGCCAGCAGTACAGGTTTGAGCAATCAGCCCCAGCATTTT

j_call: TRBJ1-2
clone_size: .
v_call: TRBV9
d_call: .
cdr3_aa: CASSDRRIKNGGYTF
cdr3_nt: TGTGCCAGCAGCGATCGGAGAATTAAGAACGGTGGCTACACCTTC

j_call: TRBJ1-5
clone_size: many
v_call: TRBV30
d_call: .
cdr3_aa: CAWKAGRNQPQHF
cdr3_nt: TGTGCCTGGAAGGCAGGGAGGAATCAGCCCCAGCATTTT

j_call: TRBJ2-4
clone_size: medium-sized
v_call: TRBV19
d_call: TRBD1
cdr3_aa: CASSGTDRLIAKNIQYF
cdr3_nt: TGTGCCAGTAGTGGGACAGACAGACTAATAGCCAAAAACATTCAGTACTTC

j_call: TRBJ2-7
clone_size: medium-sized
v_call: TRBV2
d_call: .
cdr3_aa: CATSFSSYEQYF
cdr3_nt: TGTGCCACGTCATTTAGCTCCTACGAGCAGTACTTC

j_call: TRBJ2-3
clone_size: .
v_call: TRBV7-2
d_call: TRBD2
cdr3_aa: CASSLVAGGTDTQYF
cdr3_nt: TGTGCCAGCAGCTTAGTAGCGGGGGGCACAGATACGCAGTATTTT

j_call: TRBJ2-1
clone_size: many
v_call: TRBV20-1
d_call: TRBD2
cdr3_aa: CSARTLAGDYNEQFF
cdr3_nt: TGCAGTGCTAGAACGCTGGCGGGGGACTACAATGAGCAGTTCTTC

j_call: TRBJ1-1
clone_size: many
v_call: TRBV12-3/TRBV12-4
d_call: .
cdr3_aa: CASSPQGVLNTEAFF
cdr3_nt: TGTGCCAGCAGTCCACAGGGTGTGTTGAACACTGAAGCTTTCTTT

j_call: TRBJ2-1
clone_size: many
v_call: TRBV7-3
d_call: TRBD2
cdr3_aa: CASSLTTIGTSDHNEQFF
cdr3_nt: TGTGCCAGCAGCTTAACGACGATCGGGACTAGCGATCACAATGAGCAGTTCTTC

j_call: TRBJ2-7
clone_size: .
v_call: TRBV9
d_call: .
cdr3_aa: CASSSRTEQYF
cdr3_nt: TGTGCCAGCAGCTCGCGTACCGAGCAGTACTTC

j_call: TRBJ2-3
clone_size: many
v_call: TRBV6-6
d_call: TRBD2
cdr3_aa: CASSYSMRGGTDTQYF
cdr3_nt: TGTGCCAGCAGTTACTCGATGCGGGGGGGCACAGATACGCAGTATTTT

j_call: TRBJ2-5
clone_size: .
v_call: TRBV21-1
d_call: .
cdr3_aa: CASSKKGVAPGAQETQYF
cdr3_nt: .

j_call: TRBJ1-4
clone_size: medium-sized
v_call: TRBV19
d_call: TRBD1
cdr3_aa: CATRGRGQEKLFF
cdr3_nt: TGTGCCACCCGAGGCAGGGGGCAAGAAAAACTGTTTTTT

j_call: TRBJ2-3
clone_size: medium-sized
v_call: TRBV5-1
d_call: TRBD2
cdr3_aa: CASSPGLAGGPDTQYF
cdr3_nt: TGCGCCAGCAGCCCGGGACTAGCGGGGGGGCCAGATACGCAGTATTTT

j_call: TRBJ2-1
clone_size: .
v_call: TRBV11-2
d_call: TRBD1
cdr3_aa: CASSWTGGPYNEQFF
cdr3_nt: TGTGCCAGCAGCTGGACAGGGGGGCCCTACAATGAGCAGTTCTTC

j_call: TRBJ1-4
clone_size: many
v_call: TRBV7-8
d_call: .
cdr3_aa: CASRSQGRDEKLFF
cdr3_nt: TGTGCCAGCAGGTCACAGGGCCGAGATGAAAAACTGTTTTTT

j_call: TRBJ1-5
clone_size: many
v_call: TRBV14
d_call: TRBD1
cdr3_aa: CASSLGQGAGQPQHF
cdr3_nt: TGTGCCAGCAGCCTTGGACAGGGGGCCGGGCAGCCCCAGCATTTT

j_call: TRBJ2-3
clone_size: .
v_call: TRBV4-2
d_call: .
cdr3_aa: CASSQSTHTDTQYF
cdr3_nt: TGTGCCAGCAGCCAATCGACCCACACAGATACGCAGTATTTT

j_call: TRBJ2-7
clone_size: medium-sized
v_call: TRBV25-1
d_call: TRBD1
cdr3_aa: CASSPGTGEICEQYF
cdr3_nt: TGTGCCAGCAGCCCCGGGACAGGGGAGATTTGCGAGCAGTACTTC

j_call: TRBJ2-2
clone_size: many
v_call: TRBV19
d_call: TRBD1
cdr3_aa: CASSNDRVPGELFF
cdr3_nt: TGTGCCAGTAGTAACGACAGGGTGCCCGGGGAGCTGTTTTTT

j_call: TRBJ1-1
clone_size: medium-sized
v_call: TRBV5-1
d_call: .
cdr3_aa: CASSLVLASGTEAFF
cdr3_nt: TGCGCCAGCAGCTTGGTTTTGGCGTCCGGCACTGAAGCTTTCTTT

j_call: TRBJ2-1
clone_size: many
v_call: TRBV2
d_call: .
cdr3_aa: CASKGGGAYNEQFF
cdr3_nt: TGTGCCAGCAAGGGGGGGGGGGCCTACAATGAGCAGTTCTTC